A single sample is the source of the 6 T cell receptor beta chains below, sequenced in a study of blood T cell repertoires in COVID-19. Here immunoSEQ multiplex PCR was the method, and the copy in TCRdb shows in-frame clones only, minus some. The table lists some 100,000 clones, more than 90% of them singletons. Source material: peripheral blood. Source of these receptors: a man between 65 and 85 years old with acute or convalescent COVID-19.

V is TRBV4-2 and J is TRBJ2-4; TRBD1 is a possible D gene (6 bases). The ends were cut back, 1 base at V and 7 bases at J, with 11 bases in the middle. The CDR3 totals 14 residues. Looked up from germline, CDR1 is LGHNA and CDR2 is YNFKEQ. CDR3 loop: CASSQGGPENIQYF. DNA of the CDR3: TGTGCCAGCAGCCAAGGGGGGCCAGAGAACATTCAGTACTTC.

V gene TRBV6-6 combines with J gene TRBJ1-5; possibly TRBD1 for D (6 bases). V was cut by 4 bases and J by 2 bases, with 9 bases left in between. The germline CDR1 and CDR2 sequences are MNHNY and SVGAGI (reference sequence). The CDR3 consists of 14 residues. The CDR3 reads CASSSAGGNQPQHF. The CDR3 DNA reads TGTGCCAGCAGTTCTGCAGGGGGCAATCAGCCCCAGCATTTT.

The V gene is TRBV11-3, the J gene TRBJ1-1; weak D call: TRBD1 (6 bases). Germline V gene data show CDR1 as SGHNT and CDR2 as YENEEA. Trimming shortened V by 5 bases and J by 0 bases, and 13 bases separated the two germline ends. The CDR3 totals 15 residues. The CDR3 DNA follows: TGTGCCAGCAGCGACCAGGGGCTAATGAACACTGAAGCTTTCTTT. Protein product: CASSDQGLMNTEAFF.

V is TRBV11-2 and J is TRBJ1-2; D remains ambiguous. Germline V lookup: CDR1 SGHAT, CDR2 FQNNGV. CDR3 length: 15 amino acids. Trimming removed 1 base from V and 0 bases from J, with 9 bases in between. CDR3 protein: CASSLVGSANYGYTF. For the CDR3, the DNA is TGTGCCAGCAGCTTAGTCGGGTCAGCTAACTATGGCTACACCTTC.

This sequence joins TRBV7-8 and TRBJ1-1; weak D call: TRBD1 (5 bases). Trimming removed 5 bases from V and 1 base from J, with 11 bases in between. The CDR3 contains 14 residues. From germline, CDR1 is SGHVS and CDR2 FQNEAQ. DNA of the CDR3: TGTGCCAGCAGCCTCGGACAAGCGAACACTGAAGCTTTCTTT. Its protein is CASSLGQANTEAFF.

The gene calls are TRBV27 and TRBJ1-4, with 9 positions matching TRBD1. CDR1 and CDR2 (germline): MNHEY, SMNVEV (reference sequence). The trim removed 7 bases at V and 7 bases at J, leaving 4 bases unmatched. This CDR3 is built from 13 residues. The CDR3 DNA sequence: TGTGCCAGCATGGACAGGGGAGGTGAAAAACTGTTTTTT. It specifies CASMDRGGEKLFF.